The 19 T cell receptor beta chains in this list originate from one sample, sequenced in a study of blood T cell repertoires in COVID-19. Sequenced by immunoSEQ multiplex PCR; TCRdb stores in-frame clones only, minus some. This sample yields approximately 64,000 clones, of which around nine tenths are seen a single time; roughly 4% belongs to the top ten. The sample taken for sequencing was peripheral blood. These receptors all stem from a man in his 70s with acute or convalescent COVID-19.

This chain connects TRBV6-1 to TRBJ1-2, with 7 bases lining up with TRBD1. The CDR3 length is 15 residues. Germline V gene lookup returns CDR1 MNHNS and CDR2 SASEGT. The V and J ends lost 0 bases and 7 bases, in that order; junction bases with no gene match: 8. CDR3 sequence reads: CASSEAFEGAGGYTF. CDR3 DNA: TGTGCCAGCAGTGAAGCGTTTGAGGGGGCTGGTGGCTACACCTTC.

V gene TRBV24-1 combines with J gene TRBJ1-5, with TRBD1 matching 9 bases. CDR1 is KGHDR and CDR2 is SFDVKD in the germline V gene. V lost 12 bases, J lost 0 bases, and 20 bases stayed unmatched. The CDR3 is 19 residues long. The CDR3 protein is CAPYWDRVGPRDSNQPQHF. In DNA form, the CDR3 reads TGTGCCCCATACTGGGACAGGGTGGGCCCTCGAGATAGCAATCAGCCCCAGCATTTT.

This chain connects TRBV25-1 to TRBJ2-7; the match to TRBD1 covers 9 bases. V was pared by 5 bases and J by 8 bases, with 7 bases of the junction left unmatched. Looked up from germline, CDR1 is MGHDK and CDR2 is SYGVNS. There are 13 residues in the CDR3. CDR3 DNA sequence: TGTGCCAGCAGTCTACAGGGGGCGCCGAAGCAGTACTTC. This gives the protein CASSLQGAPKQYF.

The V call is TRBV2, the J call TRBJ2-7, with 10 bases identical to TRBD1. CDR3 size: 13 residues. The germline V gene has CDR1 SNHLY and CDR2 FYNNEI. Losses at the gene ends were 8 bases for V and 3 bases for J; bases not matched to a gene: 4. The CDR3 bases are TGTGCCAGCTCCCGGGACAGGGGCTACGAGCAGTACTTC. Its translation is CASSRDRGYEQYF.

A single count supports this clone. The V gene is TRBV7-3, the J gene TRBJ2-7; D unclear. With 4 bases removed from V and 6 bases from J, the gap between germline ends came to 10 bases. From germline, CDR1 is SGHTA and CDR2 FQGTGA. This CDR3 has 12 residues. The CDR3 nucleotides read TGTGCCAGCAGCTCGAACGGGTTCGAGCAGTACTTC. It translates to CASSSNGFEQYF.

CDR3: CASSPGTGSGYTF. CDR3 nucleotides: TGTGCCAGCAGTCCCGGGACAGGGAGTGGCTACACCTTC. This chain joins TRBV6-6 and TRBJ1-2; 9 nucleotides align to TRBD1. Germline CDR1 MNHNY, CDR2 SVGAGI (reference sequence). This CDR3 is built from 13 residues. V was clipped by 5 bases and J by 7 bases; unmatched bases: 5.

The rearrangement joins TRBV4-1 to TRBJ1-1, with D perhaps matching TRBD1 (5 bases). The CDR3 loop spans 12 amino acids. Trimming stripped 4 bases from V and 7 bases from J, with 10 bases between. Looked up from germline, CDR1 is MGHRA and CDR2 is YSYEKL. The CDR3 region is CASSLGGVEAFF. The CDR3 coding sequence is TGCGCCAGCAGCCTCGGGGGGGTTGAAGCTTTCTTT.

This chain connects TRBV6-6 to TRBJ2-7, with TRBD2 identical over 12 bases. This CDR3 has 14 amino acids. V was clipped by 1 base and J by 6 bases; unmatched bases: 1. Germline-derived CDR1 and CDR2 are MNHNY and SVGAGI (reference sequence). This CDR3 reads CASSYLLAGGEQYF. CDR3 nucleotides: TGTGCCAGCAGTTACTTACTAGCGGGGGGCGAGCAGTACTTC.

This clone was seen once. The chain recombines TRBV6-2 or TRBV6-3 with TRBJ2-5, with 8 bases matching TRBD2. The germline V gene has CDR1 MNHEY and CDR2 SVGEGT. With V trimmed by 5 bases and J by 2 bases, 4 bases remained unmatched. The CDR3 runs 14 residues. CDR3 sequence (DNA): TGTGCCAGCAGTAACGGGGGGGCGCAAGAGACCCAGTACTTC. It specifies CASSNGGAQETQYF.

J is TRBJ2-5 and V is TRBV21-1; TRBD2 was called by the table and not checked on the DNA. TRBV21-1 represents a pseudogene. The CDR3 contains 9 residues. In DNA form, the CDR3 reads TGTGCCCTCGGGGGGACCCAGTACTTC. Translating gives CALGGTQYF.

The genes are TRBV7-9 and TRBJ2-5; D remains unclear. The CDR3 covers 15 residues. Germline-derived CDR1 and CDR2 are SEHNR and FQNEAQ (reference sequence). The V and J ends lost 3 bases and 1 base respectively, with 12 bases between them. Here the CDR3 DNA reads TGTGCCAGCAGCTTTCTACAGAACAGCCAAGAGACCCAGTACTTC. As protein: CASSFLQNSQETQYF.

The V and J genes are TRBV4-2 and TRBJ1-4, with D possibly TRBD1 on 6 matching bases. The CDR3 sequence is 16 residues long. The V gene's germline CDR1 is LGHNA and CDR2 YNFKEQ. Trimming shortened V by 3 bases and J by 0 bases, and 11 bases separated the two germline ends. The CDR3 DNA follows: TGTGCCAGCAGCCAGGGACACCAAGCAACTAATGAAAAACTGTTTTTT. Translation gives CASSQGHQATNEKLFF.

The V and J genes are TRBV9 and TRBJ2-7, with 7 bases identical to TRBD1. Germline trimming cut 0 bases from V and 1 base from J; bases unmatched to any gene: 4. CDR3 length: 15 residues. Per germline, CDR1 SGDLS and CDR2 YYNGEE. The chain's CDR3 is CASSVEPGQSYEQYF. The DNA for the CDR3 is TGTGCCAGCAGCGTAGAGCCGGGACAGTCCTACGAGCAGTACTTC. Looking up the rest from reference TRBV9 and TRBJ2-7 gives the full variable domain: DSGVTQTPKHLITATGQRVTLRCSPRSGDLSVYWYQQSLDQGLQFLIQYYNGEERAKGNILERFSAQQFPDLHSELNLSSLELGDSALYFCASSVEPGQSYEQYFGPGTRLTVT.

The chain links TRBV5-6 to TRBJ1-2, with TRBD1 matching over 8 bases. The germline gives CDR1 SGHDT, CDR2 YYEEEE. The junction had 6 bases not matched to a gene; V was cut back by 2 bases and J by 3 bases. This CDR3 is built from 15 residues. The CDR3 DNA reads as TGTGCCAGCAGCTTTAGGGACAGGCTCTACTATGGCTACACCTTC. Translating gives CASSFRDRLYYGYTF. Drawing the rest from reference TRBV5-6 and TRBJ1-2, the complete variable domain is DAGVTQSPTHLIKTRGQQVTLRCSPKSGHDTVSWYQQALGQGPQFIFQYYEEEERQRGNFPDRFSGHQFPNYSSELNVNALLLGDSALYLCASSFRDRLYYGYTFGSGTRLTVV.

In this sample, this clone turned up a few times. This chain connects TRBV27 to TRBJ1-2; 10 bases are a match to TRBD1. The CDR3 totals 15 residues. Trimming cost V 3 bases and J 4 bases; bases outside gene matches: 5. CDR1 MNHEY and CDR2 SMNVEV come from the germline V gene (reference sequence). CDR3 nucleotides: TGTGCCAGCAGTTTCCGGGACAGGGGCCGCTATGGCTACACCTTC. This gives the protein CASSFRDRGRYGYTF.

This chain connects TRBV19 to TRBJ2-2; 9 bases match TRBD1. This CDR3 is 17 amino acids long. Trimming at V came to 6 bases and at J to 6 bases, leaving 14 bases not matched to a gene. Germline CDR1 reads LNHDA; CDR2 reads SQIVND (reference sequence). CDR3 bases: TGTGCCAGTAGATACCGTCGGGACAGGGTGTATTCCGGGGAGCTGTTTTTT. This encodes CASRYRRDRVYSGELFF.

This chain connects TRBV5-8 to TRBJ1-4, with 11 bases lining up with TRBD1. Germline CDR1 and CDR2: SGHTS and YDEGEE. The CDR3 has 16 amino acids. V shed 4 bases and J 6 bases; nucleotides not matched to a gene: 8. The CDR3 DNA follows: TGTGCCAGCAGCCAAGGACAGGGGGCCCGGGATGAAAAACTGTTTTTT. Protein product: CASSQGQGARDEKLFF.

The chain uses TRBV4-3 and TRBJ1-2; possible D gene TRBD1, 5 bases. The CDR3 has 17 amino acids. The V end was cut by 0 bases, the J end by 2 bases, with 16 bases between. The germline V gene encodes CDR1 LGHNA and CDR2 YSLEER. This CDR3 is CASSQEAVKGWNYGYTF. Here the CDR3 DNA reads TGCGCCAGCAGCCAAGAAGCCGTCAAGGGGTGGAACTATGGCTACACCTTC.

This sequence joins TRBV9 and TRBJ2-2, with a possible D match to TRBD1 (7 bases). With 2 bases removed from V and 1 base from J, the gap between germline ends came to 15 bases. Germline lookup yields CDR1 SGDLS and CDR2 YYNGEE. The CDR3 spans 17 residues. CDR3 sequence (DNA): TGTGCCAGCAGCGTTGGGCCCCAGGGGGGGAACACCGGGGAGCTGTTTTTT. Translated: CASSVGPQGGNTGELFF.